Given below is one T cell receptor (beta chain) in context. The CDR3 loop spans 15 amino acids. Germline CDR1 and CDR2: SGHTA and FQGNSA. V shed 5 bases, J shed 4 bases, and the junction held 6 bases outside the gene matches. The data originate from a study of patients and donors after allogeneic stem cell transplantation. Each CDR3 protein is one row after TCRdb ran MiXCR on the RT-PCR reads. The table lists 90,000 to 130,000 distinct CDR3 sequences, 35% of them singletons, with more than 25% in the top ten. J is TRBJ1-2 and V is TRBV7-2; 11 bases line up with TRBD1. Sequencing input: blood, either unsorted or a sorted T cell fraction (not recorded which). This clonotype was sampled from a human donor who was either an allogeneic HSCT recipient or a stem cell or donor lymphocyte infusion donor (not recorded which). It is not recorded whose cells these are; they may come from a transplant donor. CDR3 bases: TGTGCCAGCAGCCCCGGACAGGGGGCCCTCTATGGCTACACCTTC. Translation: CASSPGQGALYGYTF.